The clone carrying this TCR beta chain was observed a single time. This entry belongs to a study of blood T cell repertoires in COVID-19. Study in general: Sites across the United States, Italy and Spain contributed samples from acute and convalescent COVID-19.

The CDR3 is made up of 15 amino acids. Trimming pared 6 bases from V and 4 bases from J, leaving 16 bases between. Germline loops: CDR1 SNHLY, CDR2 FYNNEI. Authors' analysis steps: Estimates of nucleated cell counts were drawn from the amplification of reference gene primers. The data were produced by immunoSEQ multiplex PCR, yet TCRdb's version contains in-frame clones alone and is incomplete. V and J calls and clone size are as listed in that table; D and trimming were resolved from the DNA. The table lists approximately 200,000 clones, approximately 86% of them singletons. This TCR derives from a woman younger than 45 with active or convalescent COVID-19. Sequenced: peripheral blood. This sequence joins TRBV2 and TRBJ1-5, with D maybe TRBD1 (6 bases). CDR3 sequence: CASRVRQVENQPQHF. The CDR3 DNA is TGTGCCAGCAGGGTGAGACAGGTGGAGAATCAGCCCCAGCATTTT.